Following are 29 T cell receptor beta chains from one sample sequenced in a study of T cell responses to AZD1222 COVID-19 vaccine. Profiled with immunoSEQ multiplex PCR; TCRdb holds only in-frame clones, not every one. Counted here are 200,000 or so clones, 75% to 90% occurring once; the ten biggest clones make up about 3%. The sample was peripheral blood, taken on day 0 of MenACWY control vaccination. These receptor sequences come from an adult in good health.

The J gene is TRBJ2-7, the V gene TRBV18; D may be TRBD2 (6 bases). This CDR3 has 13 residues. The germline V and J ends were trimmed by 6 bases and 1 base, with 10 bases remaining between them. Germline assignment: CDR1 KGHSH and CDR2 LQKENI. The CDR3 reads CASSPGESYEQYF. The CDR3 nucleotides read TGTGCCAGCTCGCCGGGGGAATCCTACGAGCAGTACTTC.

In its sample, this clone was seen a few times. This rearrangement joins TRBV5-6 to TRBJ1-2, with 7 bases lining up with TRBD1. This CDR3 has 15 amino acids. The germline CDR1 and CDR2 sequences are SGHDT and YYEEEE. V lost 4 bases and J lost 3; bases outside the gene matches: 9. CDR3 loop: CASSGGQSTYYGYTF. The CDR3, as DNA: TGTGCCAGCAGCGGGGGACAGTCAACTTACTATGGCTACACCTTC.

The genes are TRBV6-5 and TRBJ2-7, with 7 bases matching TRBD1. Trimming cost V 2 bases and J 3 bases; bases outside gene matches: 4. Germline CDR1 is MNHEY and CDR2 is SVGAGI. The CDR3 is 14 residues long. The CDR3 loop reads CASSYRQGIYEQYF. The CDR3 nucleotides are TGTGCCAGCAGTTACCGACAGGGAATCTACGAGCAGTACTTC.

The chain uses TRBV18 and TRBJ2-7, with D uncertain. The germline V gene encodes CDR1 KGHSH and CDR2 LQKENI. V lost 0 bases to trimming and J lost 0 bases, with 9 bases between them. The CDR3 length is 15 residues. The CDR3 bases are TGTGCCAGCTCACCACCGATGAAGGGCTCCTACGAGCAGTACTTC. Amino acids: CASSPPMKGSYEQYF. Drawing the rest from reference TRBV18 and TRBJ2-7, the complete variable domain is NAGVMQNPRHLVRRRGQEARLRCSPMKGHSHVYWYRQLPEEGLKFMVYLQKENIIDESGMPKERFSAEFPKEGPSILRIQQVVRGDSAAYFCASSPPMKGSYEQYFGPGTRLTVT.

In nucleotides, the CDR3 is TGTGCCAGCAGCGTGGACAGGGGAAGAGTAGATACGCAGTATTTT. This encodes CASSVDRGRVDTQYF. The rearrangement links TRBV9 to TRBJ2-3, with TRBD1 matching over 9 bases. CDR3 length: 15 residues. Germline CDR1 SGDLS, CDR2 YYNGEE. V was clipped by 2 bases and J by 5 bases; unmatched bases: 6.

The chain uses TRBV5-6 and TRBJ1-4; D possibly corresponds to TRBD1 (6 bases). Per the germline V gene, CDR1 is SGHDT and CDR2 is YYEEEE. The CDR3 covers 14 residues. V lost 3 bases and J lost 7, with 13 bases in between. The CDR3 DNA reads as TGTGCCAGCAGCTCGGGGGCAGCGATTGAAAAACTGTTTTTT. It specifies CASSSGAAIEKLFF.

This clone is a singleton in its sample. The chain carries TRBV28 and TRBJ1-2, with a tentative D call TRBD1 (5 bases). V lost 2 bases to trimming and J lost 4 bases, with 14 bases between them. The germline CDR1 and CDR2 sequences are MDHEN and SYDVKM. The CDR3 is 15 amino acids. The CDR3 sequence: CASSLNQATGYGYTF. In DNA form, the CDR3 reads TGTGCCAGCAGTTTAAACCAGGCAACAGGCTATGGCTACACCTTC.

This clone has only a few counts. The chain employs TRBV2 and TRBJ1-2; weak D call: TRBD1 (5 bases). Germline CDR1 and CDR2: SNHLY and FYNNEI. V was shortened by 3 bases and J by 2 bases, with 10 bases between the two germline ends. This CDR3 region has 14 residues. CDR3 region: CASSEGLVNYGYTF. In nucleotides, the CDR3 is TGTGCCAGCAGTGAGGGACTCGTCAACTATGGCTACACCTTC.

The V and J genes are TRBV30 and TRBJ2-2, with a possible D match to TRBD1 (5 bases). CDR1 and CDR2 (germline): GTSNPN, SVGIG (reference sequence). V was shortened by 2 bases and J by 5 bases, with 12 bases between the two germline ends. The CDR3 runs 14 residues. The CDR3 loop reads CAWSRRVATGELFF. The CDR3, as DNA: TGTGCCTGGAGTCGCAGGGTGGCGACCGGGGAGCTGTTTTTT.

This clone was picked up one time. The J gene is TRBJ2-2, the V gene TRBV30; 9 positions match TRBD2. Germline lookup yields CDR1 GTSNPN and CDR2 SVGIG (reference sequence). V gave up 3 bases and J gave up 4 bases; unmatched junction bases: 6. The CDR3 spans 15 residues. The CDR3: CAWRKAGGRTGELFF. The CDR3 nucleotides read TGTGCCTGGAGGAAAGCGGGAGGACGCACCGGGGAGCTGTTTTTT.

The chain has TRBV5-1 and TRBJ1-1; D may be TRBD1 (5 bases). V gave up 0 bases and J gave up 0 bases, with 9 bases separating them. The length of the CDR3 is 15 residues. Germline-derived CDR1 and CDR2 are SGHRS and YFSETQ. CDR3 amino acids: CASSLETDLNTEAFF. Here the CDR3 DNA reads TGCGCCAGCAGCTTGGAGACAGACTTGAACACTGAAGCTTTCTTT.

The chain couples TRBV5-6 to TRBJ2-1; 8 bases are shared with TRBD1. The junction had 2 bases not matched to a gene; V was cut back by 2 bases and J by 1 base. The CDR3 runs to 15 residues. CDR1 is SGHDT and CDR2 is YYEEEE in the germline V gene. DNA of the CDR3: TGTGCCAGCAGCTTTACAGGGGGATCCTACAATGAGCAGTTCTTC. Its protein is CASSFTGGSYNEQFF. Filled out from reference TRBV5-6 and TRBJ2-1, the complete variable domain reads DAGVTQSPTHLIKTRGQQVTLRCSPKSGHDTVSWYQQALGQGPQFIFQYYEEEERQRGNFPDRFSGHQFPNYSSELNVNALLLGDSALYLCASSFTGGSYNEQFFGPGTRLTVL.

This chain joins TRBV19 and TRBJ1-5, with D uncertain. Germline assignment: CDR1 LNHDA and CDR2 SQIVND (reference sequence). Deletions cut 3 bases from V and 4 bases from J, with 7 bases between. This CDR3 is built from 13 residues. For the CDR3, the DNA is TGTGCCAGTAGTATGAACATAAATCAGCCCCAGCATTTT. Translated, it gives CASSMNINQPQHF.

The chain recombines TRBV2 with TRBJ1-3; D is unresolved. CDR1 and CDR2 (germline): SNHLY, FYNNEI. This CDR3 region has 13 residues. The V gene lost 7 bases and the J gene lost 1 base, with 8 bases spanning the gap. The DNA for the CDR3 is TGTGCCAGCAATGAGGGATCTGGAAACACCATATATTTT. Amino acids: CASNEGSGNTIYF.

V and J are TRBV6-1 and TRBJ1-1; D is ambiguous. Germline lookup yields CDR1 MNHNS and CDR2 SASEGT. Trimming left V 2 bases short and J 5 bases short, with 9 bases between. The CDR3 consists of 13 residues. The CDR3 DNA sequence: TGTGCCAGCAGTGAACTCGCGCGGACTGAAGCTTTCTTT. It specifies CASSELARTEAFF.

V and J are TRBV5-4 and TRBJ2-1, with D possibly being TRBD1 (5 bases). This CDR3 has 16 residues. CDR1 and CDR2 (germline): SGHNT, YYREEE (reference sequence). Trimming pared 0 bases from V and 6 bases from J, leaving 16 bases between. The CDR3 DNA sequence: TGTGCCAGCAGCTTGGACCTAGGGGTGGGAACCAATGAGCAGTTCTTC. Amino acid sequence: CASSLDLGVGTNEQFF.

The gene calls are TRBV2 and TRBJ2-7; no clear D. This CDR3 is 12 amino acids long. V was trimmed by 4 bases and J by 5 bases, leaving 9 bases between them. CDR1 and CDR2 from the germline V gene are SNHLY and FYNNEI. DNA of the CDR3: TGTGCCAGCAGTGGGGAATACAACGAGCAGTACTTC. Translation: CASSGEYNEQYF.

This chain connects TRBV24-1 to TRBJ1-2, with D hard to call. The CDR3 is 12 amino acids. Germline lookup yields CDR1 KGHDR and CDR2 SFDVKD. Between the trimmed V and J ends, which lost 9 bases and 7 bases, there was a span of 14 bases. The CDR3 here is CATVDGLGGYTF. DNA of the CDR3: TGTGCCACCGTGGACGGGCTCGGTGGCTACACCTTC.

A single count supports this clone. The CDR3 nucleotides read TGTGCCAGCAGTTTAAGTAACCGTCCAGAGACCCAGTACTTC. Residues: CASSLSNRPETQYF. J is TRBJ2-5 and V is TRBV27; no firm D call. Trimming shortened V by 2 bases and J by 4 bases, and 11 bases separated the two germline ends. Per the germline V gene, CDR1 is MNHEY and CDR2 is SMNVEV (reference sequence). This CDR3 region has 14 residues.

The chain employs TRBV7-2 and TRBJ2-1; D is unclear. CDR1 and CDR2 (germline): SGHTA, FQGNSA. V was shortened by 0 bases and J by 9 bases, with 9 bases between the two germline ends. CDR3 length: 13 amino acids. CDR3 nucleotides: TGTGCCAGCAGCTTAGCGCTTCCCCCTGAGCAGTTCTTC. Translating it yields CASSLALPPEQFF.

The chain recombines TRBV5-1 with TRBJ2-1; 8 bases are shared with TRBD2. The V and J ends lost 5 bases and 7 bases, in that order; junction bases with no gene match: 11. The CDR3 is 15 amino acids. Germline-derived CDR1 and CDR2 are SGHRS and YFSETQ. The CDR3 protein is CASSSSGGALNEQFF. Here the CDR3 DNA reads TGCGCCAGCAGTTCCAGCGGGGGAGCACTAAATGAGCAGTTCTTC. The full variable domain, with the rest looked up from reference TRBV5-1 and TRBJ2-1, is KAGVTQTPRYLIKTRGQQVTLSCSPISGHRSVSWYQQTPGQGLQFLFEYFSETQRNKGNFPGRFSGRQFSNSRSEMNVSTLELGDSALYLCASSSSGGALNEQFFGPGTRLTVL.

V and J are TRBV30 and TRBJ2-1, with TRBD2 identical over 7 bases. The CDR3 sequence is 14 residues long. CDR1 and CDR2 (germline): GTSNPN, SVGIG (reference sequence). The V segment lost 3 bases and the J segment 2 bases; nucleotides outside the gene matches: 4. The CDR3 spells CAWSRGTTYNEQFF. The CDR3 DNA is TGTGCCTGGAGCCGAGGGACTACCTACAATGAGCAGTTCTTC.

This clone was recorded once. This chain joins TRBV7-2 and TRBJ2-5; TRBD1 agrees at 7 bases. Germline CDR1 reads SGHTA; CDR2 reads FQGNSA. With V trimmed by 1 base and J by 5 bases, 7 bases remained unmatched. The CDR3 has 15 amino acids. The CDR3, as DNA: TGTGCCAGCAGCTTAGACAGGGGAGTATCGGAGACCCAGTACTTC. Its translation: CASSLDRGVSETQYF.

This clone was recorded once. CDR3 nucleotide sequence: TGCGCCAGCAGCATCGAACAGGGGTATAGCACTGAAGCTTTCTTT. Residues: CASSIEQGYSTEAFF. The chain employs TRBV5-1 and TRBJ1-1; 7 nucleotides align to TRBD1. CDR1 and CDR2 (germline): SGHRS, YFSETQ. This CDR3 region has 15 residues. Trimming at V came to 4 bases and at J to 4 bases, leaving 10 bases not matched to a gene.

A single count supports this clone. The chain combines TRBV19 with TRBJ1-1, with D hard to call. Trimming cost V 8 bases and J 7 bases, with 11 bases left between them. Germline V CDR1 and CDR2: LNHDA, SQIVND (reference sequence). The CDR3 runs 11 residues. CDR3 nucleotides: TGTGCCAGTGGTAGAGGAATTGAAGCTTTCTTT. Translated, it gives CASGRGIEAFF.

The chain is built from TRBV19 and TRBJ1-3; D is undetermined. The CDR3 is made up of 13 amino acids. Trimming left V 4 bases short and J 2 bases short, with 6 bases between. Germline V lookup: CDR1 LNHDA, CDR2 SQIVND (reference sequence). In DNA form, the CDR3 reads TGTGCCAGTAGTAAGGGTACTGGAAACACCATATATTTT. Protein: CASSKGTGNTIYF.

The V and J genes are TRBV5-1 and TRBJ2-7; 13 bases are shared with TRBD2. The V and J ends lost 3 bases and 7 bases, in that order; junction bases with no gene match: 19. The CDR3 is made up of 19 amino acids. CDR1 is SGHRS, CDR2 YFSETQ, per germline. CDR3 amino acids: CASSSWGTSGTWVPGEQYF. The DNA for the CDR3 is TGCGCCAGCAGCTCGTGGGGGACTAGCGGGACCTGGGTTCCGGGGGAGCAGTACTTC.

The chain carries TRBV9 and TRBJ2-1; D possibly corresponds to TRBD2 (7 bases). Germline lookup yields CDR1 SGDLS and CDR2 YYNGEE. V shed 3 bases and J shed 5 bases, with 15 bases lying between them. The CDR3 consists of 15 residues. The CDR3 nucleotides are TGTGCCAGCAGCGCGCGGGGGCCCGGGGACAATGAGCAGTTCTTC. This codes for CASSARGPGDNEQFF. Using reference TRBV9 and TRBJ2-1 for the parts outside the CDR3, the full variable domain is DSGVTQTPKHLITATGQRVTLRCSPRSGDLSVYWYQQSLDQGLQFLIQYYNGEERAKGNILERFSAQQFPDLHSELNLSSLELGDSALYFCASSARGPGDNEQFFGPGTRLTVL.

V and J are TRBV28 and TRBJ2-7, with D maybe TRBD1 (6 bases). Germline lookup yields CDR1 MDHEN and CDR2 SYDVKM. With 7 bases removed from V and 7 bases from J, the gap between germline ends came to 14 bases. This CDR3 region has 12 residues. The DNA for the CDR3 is TGTGCCAGCAATCTCCAGACAGGAGAGCAGTACTTC. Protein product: CASNLQTGEQYF.